Below, 22 T cell receptor beta chains from the same sample are listed, as sequenced in a study of beta chain features in type 1 diabetes. The whole isolated RNA underwent reverse transcription, so sequencing captured expressed TCRB transcripts. Clones were sequenced by immunoSEQ multiplex PCR, and TCRdb holds only the in-frame ones, with some missing. Counted here are approximately 380,000 clones, around 16% occurring once; the ten biggest clones make up 0.019%. The sequencing input was naive CD4+ T cells from blood. These receptors all stem from a woman between 18 and 30 years old in good health.

The V gene is TRBV30, the J gene TRBJ1-2; D is possibly TRBD1 (6 bases). Germline V gene data show CDR1 as GTSNPN and CDR2 as SVGIG (reference sequence). Trimming removed 2 bases from V and 8 bases from J, with 15 bases in between. The CDR3 has 13 amino acids. This CDR3 reads CAWSHRVGEGYTF. The CDR3 region has the DNA TGTGCCTGGAGTCACAGGGTAGGAGAGGGCTACACCTTC.

In its sample, this clone was seen a few times. The J gene is TRBJ1-1, the V gene TRBV27; D uncertain. The CDR3 consists of 14 residues. The germline V gene encodes CDR1 MNHEY and CDR2 SMNVEV (reference sequence). V lost 3 bases and J lost 2, with 10 bases in between. DNA for the CDR3: TGTGCCAGCAGTTTCTCGGGATTAAACACTGAAGCTTTCTTT. Translated, it gives CASSFSGLNTEAFF.

This clone was detected only a few times. The chain joins TRBV29-1 to TRBJ2-1; D ambiguous. Germline-derived CDR1 and CDR2 are SQVTM and ANQGSEA. V was cut by 5 bases and J by 6 bases, with 14 bases left in between. CDR3 size: 13 residues. The CDR3 DNA is TGCAGCGTTTGTCATCAGGCGCGCAATGAGCAGTTCTTC. The encoded protein is CSVCHQARNEQFF.

This clone was detected only a few times. The chain recombines TRBV7-8 with TRBJ1-1; no clear D. The CDR3 is made up of 14 amino acids. Trimming cost V 1 base and J 3 bases, with 9 bases left between them. CDR1 SGHVS and CDR2 FQNEAQ come from the germline V gene. The CDR3 protein is CASSLGHGYTEAFF. CDR3 DNA: TGTGCCAGCAGCTTAGGGCACGGGTACACTGAAGCTTTCTTT.

There are a few counts of this clone. As DNA, the CDR3 is TGTGCCAGCAGCTTAAAGGTGGGGCGAAGTTCCTACAATGAGCAGTTCTTC. Protein product: CASSLKVGRSSYNEQFF. The chain has TRBV7-3 and TRBJ2-1, with D perhaps TRBD1 (5 bases). Trimming took 1 base from V and 1 from J, leaving 14 bases between them. This CDR3 spans 17 amino acids. Germline assignment: CDR1 SGHTA and CDR2 FQGTGA.

This clone was seen a handful of times. The chain recombines TRBV9 with TRBJ2-1; a weak D match, TRBD2 (5 bases). V lost 1 base and J lost 4, with 12 bases in between. The CDR3 totals 15 residues. Germline assignment: CDR1 SGDLS and CDR2 YYNGEE. The CDR3 here is CASSVTPRDYNEQFF. The CDR3 region has the DNA TGTGCCAGCAGCGTAACGCCACGGGATTACAATGAGCAGTTCTTC.

The genes are TRBV7-9 and TRBJ2-1; TRBD2 is a possible D gene (6 bases). The CDR3 has 14 amino acids. Germline values: CDR1 SEHNR, CDR2 FQNEAQ (reference sequence). Trimming pared 2 bases from V and 9 bases from J, leaving 14 bases between. In DNA, the CDR3 is TGTGCCAGCAGCTTAACGGGAGAATCGGGTGAGCAGTTCTTC. Amino acid sequence: CASSLTGESGEQFF.

The CDR3 is CASSPPGLRENQPQHF. Here the CDR3 DNA reads TGTGCCAGCTCACCACCGGGCCTCAGAGAGAATCAGCCCCAGCATTTT. V and J are TRBV18 and TRBJ1-5; D is ambiguous. CDR3 size: 16 residues. V was pared by 0 bases and J by 4 bases, with 13 bases between. Germline loops: CDR1 KGHSH, CDR2 LQKENI.

The chain employs TRBV9 and TRBJ2-1, with D perhaps matching TRBD1 (6 bases). The CDR3 is 15 residues long. V was cut by 0 bases and J by 11 bases, with 18 bases left in between. Germline CDR1 and CDR2: SGDLS and YYNGEE. Written as DNA, the CDR3 is TGTGCCAGCAGCGTAGGTTTGTCGTCAGGGGCGAAGCAGTTCTTC. The encoded protein is CASSVGLSSGAKQFF.

This clone was found a few times. The rearrangement links TRBV18 to TRBJ2-1; TRBD2 aligns across 7 bases. This CDR3 has 17 amino acids. Germline V lookup: CDR1 KGHSH, CDR2 LQKENI. The J segment lost 1 base and the V segment lost 0 bases, leaving 6 bases of the junction unmatched. The CDR3 nucleotides read TGTGCCAGCTCACCACCGCGGGGTAGCGGGTCCTACAATGAGCAGTTCTTC. It translates to CASSPPRGSGSYNEQFF.

This clone appeared a few times. The V and J genes are TRBV5-1 and TRBJ1-3; TRBD1 might be the D (5 bases). Per the germline V gene, CDR1 is SGHRS and CDR2 is YFSETQ. The germline V and J ends were trimmed by 3 bases and 2 bases, with 9 bases remaining between them. This CDR3 is built from 14 residues. CDR3 sequence: CASSWGLAGNTIYF. DNA for the CDR3: TGCGCCAGCAGCTGGGGACTTGCTGGAAACACCATATATTTT. The full variable domain, in which reference TRBV5-1 and TRBJ1-3 provide the parts outside the CDR3, is KAGVTQTPRYLIKTRGQQVTLSCSPISGHRSVSWYQQTPGQGLQFLFEYFSETQRNKGNFPGRFSGRQFSNSRSEMNVSTLELGDSALYLCASSWGLAGNTIYFGEGSWLTVV.

The CDR3 sequence is CASSPYRGLGLGYTF. The CDR3 DNA is TGTGCCAGCAGCCCCTACAGGGGCCTCGGGCTTGGCTACACCTTC. V gene TRBV9 combines with J gene TRBJ1-2; 7 nucleotides agree with TRBD1. Looked up from germline, CDR1 is SGDLS and CDR2 is YYNGEE. The CDR3 contains 15 residues. With 4 bases clipped from V and 7 bases from J, the junction kept 13 bases outside the gene matches.

The chain has TRBV7-9 and TRBJ1-2, with a possible D match to TRBD1 (5 bases). V was cut by 8 bases and J by 7 bases, with 17 bases left in between. Germline CDR1 is SEHNR and CDR2 is FQNEAQ (reference sequence). The CDR3 contains 13 residues. As DNA, the CDR3 is TGTGCCAGCGCCATACAGGAGACCGCTGGCTACACCTTC. Its translation: CASAIQETAGYTF.

This clone was found a few times. The chain links TRBV29-1 to TRBJ2-2; 7 positions agree with TRBD2. From germline, CDR1 is SQVTM and CDR2 ANQGSEA. Unmatched junction bases numbered 7, after V lost 2 bases and J lost 7 bases. The CDR3 extends over 14 amino acids. DNA for the CDR3: TGCAGCGTTGAAAGCGGGGTTCGTGGCGGGGAGCTGTTTTTT. Residues: CSVESGVRGGELFF.

The chain carries TRBV25-1 and TRBJ2-1, with TRBD2 as a possible D gene (5 bases). Germline assignment: CDR1 MGHDK and CDR2 SYGVNS. This CDR3 comprises 13 residues. V lost 1 base and J lost 9, with 10 bases in between. As DNA, the CDR3 is TGTGCCAGCAGTGAATTGGGAGTCAGTGAGCAGTTCTTC. It is translated as CASSELGVSEQFF.

This clone has only a few counts. This chain connects TRBV6-5 to TRBJ1-2; tentative D call: TRBD1 (5 bases). With 7 bases removed from V and 8 bases from J, the gap between germline ends came to 17 bases. Germline CDR1 reads MNHEY; CDR2 reads SVGAGI. CDR3 size: 13 residues. The CDR3 coding sequence is TGTGCCAGCACCTTAGGAGGGGTAGTCGGCTACACCTTC. Translating gives CASTLGGVVGYTF.

The V and J genes are TRBV14 and TRBJ2-1, with D unclear. Trimming took 0 bases from V and 8 from J, leaving 11 bases between them. The CDR3 loop spans 14 amino acids. From germline, CDR1 is SGHDN and CDR2 FVKESK. CDR3 residues: CASSQDVGGYEQFF. CDR3 nucleotides: TGTGCCAGCAGCCAAGATGTAGGCGGATATGAGCAGTTCTTC.

This clone was seen more than once but under ten times. The chain joins TRBV4-1 to TRBJ2-7; D gene uncertain. Germline CDR1 and CDR2: MGHRA and YSYEKL. V lost 1 base, J lost 4 bases, and 11 bases lay in between. This CDR3 spans 14 amino acids. CDR3 amino acids: CASSQGVLFYEQYF. In DNA, the CDR3 is TGCGCCAGCAGCCAAGGAGTATTGTTTTACGAGCAGTACTTC.

The table lists this clone with a few counts. CDR3 region: CAISDSDSMSYEQYF. The DNA for the CDR3 is TGTGCCATCAGTGACTCGGACAGCATGTCCTACGAGCAGTACTTC. The chain recombines TRBV10-3 with TRBJ2-7, with D possibly being TRBD1 (6 bases). This CDR3 is built from 15 residues. Germline V gene lookup returns CDR1 ENHRY and CDR2 SYGVKD. Trimming removed 3 bases at V and 1 base at J, with 13 bases between.

The rearrangement uses TRBV5-1 and TRBJ1-1; D is ambiguous. The V gene's germline CDR1 is SGHRS and CDR2 YFSETQ. The V end lost 2 bases, the J end lost 5 bases, and 10 bases lay between the germline ends. This CDR3 region has 13 residues. In nucleotides, the CDR3 is TGCGCCAGCAGCTTAGCCCCCGGGACTGAAGCTTTCTTT. Translating gives CASSLAPGTEAFF.

V gene TRBV28 combines with J gene TRBJ1-4, with D uncertain. With 3 bases removed from V and 4 bases from J, the gap between germline ends came to 9 bases. CDR1 and CDR2 from the germline V gene are MDHEN and SYDVKM. CDR3 length: 14 residues. The CDR3 DNA follows: TGTGCCAGCAGTTTTCACGGTCATAATGAAAAACTGTTTTTT. Encoded protein: CASSFHGHNEKLFF.

The genes are TRBV18 and TRBJ2-5; the D gene is possibly TRBD2 (6 bases). Trimming shortened V by 3 bases and J by 4 bases, and 9 bases separated the two germline ends. The CDR3 consists of 13 residues. From germline, CDR1 is KGHSH and CDR2 LQKENI. The CDR3 nucleotides read TGTGCCAGCTCACCCCCGGGAGCAGAGACCCAGTACTTC. Amino acids: CASSPPGAETQYF.